This T cell receptor beta chain was recorded in a study of cytomegalovirus exposure and HLA in healthy donors. Study results and caveats: At a 0.05 false discovery rate, a later analysis found around 17,000 TCR beta sequences to be associated with HLA alleles. A later analysis found that most CMV-associated TCR beta chains appeared HLA-restricted. Despite most TCR sequences being rare, some public TCRs occurred in many donors.

The CDR3 totals 14 residues. Losses at the gene ends were 3 bases for V and 3 bases for J; bases not matched to a gene: 2. In germline, CDR1 is LNHDA, CDR2 SQIVND (reference sequence). The sample holds a few counts of this clone. Its antigen remains unknown. Both 60 Vbeta primers and 13 Jbeta primers went into the PCR. Some clones are missing from TCRdb's copy, which holds only in-frame ones; the method was immunoSEQ multiplex PCR. The sample shows about 90,000 clones, roughly 70% of them seen only once. The TCR comes from a man aged 25-40 years in good health and CMV-seronegative. This chain links TRBV19 with TRBJ2-1, with TRBD2 identical over 7 bases. Material: PBMCs. The CDR3 reads CASSMGGDYNEQFF. In DNA form, the CDR3 reads TGTGCCAGTAGTATGGGGGGGGACTACAATGAGCAGTTCTTC.